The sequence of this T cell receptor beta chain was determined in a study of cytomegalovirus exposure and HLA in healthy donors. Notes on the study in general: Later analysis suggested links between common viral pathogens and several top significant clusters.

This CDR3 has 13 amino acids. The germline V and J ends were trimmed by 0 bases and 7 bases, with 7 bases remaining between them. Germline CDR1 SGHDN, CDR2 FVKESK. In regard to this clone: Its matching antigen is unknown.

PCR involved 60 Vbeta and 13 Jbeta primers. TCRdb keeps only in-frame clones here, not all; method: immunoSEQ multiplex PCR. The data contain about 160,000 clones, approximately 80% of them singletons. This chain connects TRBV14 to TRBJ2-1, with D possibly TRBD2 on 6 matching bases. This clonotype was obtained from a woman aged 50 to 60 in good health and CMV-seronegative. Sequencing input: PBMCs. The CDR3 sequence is CASSQDRGNEQFF. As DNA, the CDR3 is TGTGCCAGCAGCCAAGATCGGGGGAATGAGCAGTTCTTC.